This T cell receptor (beta chain) stems from a study of graft-versus-host responses after intestinal transplantation. About the research overall: Each patient got anti-thymocyte globulin induction, then tacrolimus and steroids for about 3 years. Points from the study as a whole: Circulating GvH clones peaking coincided with falling HvG clones soon after transplant.

Trimming removed 4 bases from V and 1 base from J, with 11 bases in between. Per germline, CDR1 SQVTM and CDR2 ANQGSEA. This CDR3 has 13 residues. Regarding this clone: Its target is not known.

The posterior iliac crest or another site supplied bone marrow after transplant. Assay: immunoSEQ multiplex PCR; the TCRdb copy retains only in-frame clones and omits some. The sample includes some 69,000 clones, about nine tenths of them seen just once. This TCR was sampled from a human patient who received an intestinal transplant, so some T cells may come from the graft donor. Sample: bone marrow, taken 700 to 850 days after intestinal transplantation. The J gene is TRBJ2-7, the V gene TRBV29-1, with D perhaps TRBD2 (6 bases). The CDR3, as DNA: TGCAGCGTTGTCGCGGGGTCGTCCTACGAGCAGTACTTC. Its protein is CSVVAGSSYEQYF.